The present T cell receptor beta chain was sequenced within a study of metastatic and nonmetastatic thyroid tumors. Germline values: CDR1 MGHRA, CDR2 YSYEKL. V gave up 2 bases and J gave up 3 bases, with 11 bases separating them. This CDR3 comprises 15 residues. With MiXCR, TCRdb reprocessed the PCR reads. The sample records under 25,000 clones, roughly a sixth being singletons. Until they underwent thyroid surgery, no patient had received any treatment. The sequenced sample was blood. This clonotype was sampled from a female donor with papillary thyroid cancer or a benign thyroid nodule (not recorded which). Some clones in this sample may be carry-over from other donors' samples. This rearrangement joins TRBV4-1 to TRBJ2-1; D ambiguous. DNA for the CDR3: TGCGCCAGCAGCCAACTCGAGTTCGGCTACAATGAGCAGTTCTTC. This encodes CASSQLEFGYNEQFF.